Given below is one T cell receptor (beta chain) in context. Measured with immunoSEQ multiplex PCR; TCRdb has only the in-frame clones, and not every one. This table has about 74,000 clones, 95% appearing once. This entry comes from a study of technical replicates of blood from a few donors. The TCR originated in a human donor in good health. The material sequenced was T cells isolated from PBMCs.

This CDR3 reads CASSNGDRSSGNTIYF. The CDR3 DNA follows: TGTGCCAGCAGCAACGGAGACAGGAGCTCTGGAAACACCATATATTTT. The J gene is TRBJ1-3, the V gene TRBV5-6; D is perhaps TRBD1 (6 bases). Germline V CDR1 and CDR2: SGHDT, YYEEEE. V lost 4 bases, J lost 0 bases, and 14 bases lay in between. This CDR3 is 16 amino acids long.